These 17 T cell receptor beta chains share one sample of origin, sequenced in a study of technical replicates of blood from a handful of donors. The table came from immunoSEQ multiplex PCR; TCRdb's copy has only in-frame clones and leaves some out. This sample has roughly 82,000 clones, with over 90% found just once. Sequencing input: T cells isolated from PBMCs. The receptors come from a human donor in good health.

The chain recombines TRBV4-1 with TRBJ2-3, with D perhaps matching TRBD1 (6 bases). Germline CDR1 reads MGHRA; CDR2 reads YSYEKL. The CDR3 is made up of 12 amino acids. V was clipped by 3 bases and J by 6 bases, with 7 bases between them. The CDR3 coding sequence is TGCGCCAGCAGCCAGGGGGCGGATACGCAGTATTTT. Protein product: CASSQGADTQYF.

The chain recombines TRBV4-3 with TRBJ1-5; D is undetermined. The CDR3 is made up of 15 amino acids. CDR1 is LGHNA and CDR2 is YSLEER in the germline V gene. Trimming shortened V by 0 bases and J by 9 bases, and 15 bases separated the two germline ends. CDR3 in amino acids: CASSQDIGRGWPQHF. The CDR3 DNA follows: TGCGCCAGCAGCCAAGATATCGGCCGGGGTTGGCCCCAGCATTTT.

The CDR3 reads CAWSWENYEQYF. CDR3 bases: TGTGCCTGGAGTTGGGAGAACTACGAGCAGTACTTC. The V call is TRBV30, the J call TRBJ2-7; tentatively, D is TRBD2 (5 bases). The germline gives CDR1 GTSNPN, CDR2 SVGIG (reference sequence). V was cut by 2 bases and J by 3 bases, with 8 bases left in between. The CDR3 is 12 residues long.

The CDR3 DNA reads as TGTGCCAGCAGTGCGGGACAGGGGTACTATGGCTACACCTTC. Its translation is CASSAGQGYYGYTF. This sequence joins TRBV6-6 and TRBJ1-2; the match to TRBD1 covers 10 bases. The germline V gene encodes CDR1 MNHNY and CDR2 SVGAGI (reference sequence). The CDR3 is 14 amino acids. The J segment lost 3 bases and the V segment lost 5 bases, leaving 3 bases of the junction unmatched.

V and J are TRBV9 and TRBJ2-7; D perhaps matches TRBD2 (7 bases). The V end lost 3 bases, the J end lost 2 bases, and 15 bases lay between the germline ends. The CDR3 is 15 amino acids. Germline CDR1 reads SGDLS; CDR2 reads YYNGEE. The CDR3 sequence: CASSGGPGGAYEQYF. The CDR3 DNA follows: TGTGCCAGCAGCGGAGGCCCGGGGGGCGCCTACGAGCAGTACTTC. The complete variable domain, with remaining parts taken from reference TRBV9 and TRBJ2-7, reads DSGVTQTPKHLITATGQRVTLRCSPRSGDLSVYWYQQSLDQGLQFLIQYYNGEERAKGNILERFSAQQFPDLHSELNLSSLELGDSALYFCASSGGPGGAYEQYFGPGTRLTVT.

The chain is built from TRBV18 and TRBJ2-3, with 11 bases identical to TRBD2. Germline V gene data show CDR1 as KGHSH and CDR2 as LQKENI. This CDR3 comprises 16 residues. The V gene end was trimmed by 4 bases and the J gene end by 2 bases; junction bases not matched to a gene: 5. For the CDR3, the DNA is TGTGCCAGCTCACGACTTAGCGGGAGGGACACAGATACGCAGTATTTT. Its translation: CASSRLSGRDTDTQYF. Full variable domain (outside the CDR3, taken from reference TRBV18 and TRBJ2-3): NAGVMQNPRHLVRRRGQEARLRCSPMKGHSHVYWYRQLPEEGLKFMVYLQKENIIDESGMPKERFSAEFPKEGPSILRIQQVVRGDSAAYFCASSRLSGRDTDTQYFGPGTRLTVL.

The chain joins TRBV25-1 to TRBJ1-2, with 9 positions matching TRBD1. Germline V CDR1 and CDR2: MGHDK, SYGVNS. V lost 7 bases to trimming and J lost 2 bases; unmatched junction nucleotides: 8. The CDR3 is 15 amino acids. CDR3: CASIPPQGANYGYTF. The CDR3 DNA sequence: TGTGCCAGCATTCCCCCACAGGGGGCGAACTATGGCTACACCTTC.

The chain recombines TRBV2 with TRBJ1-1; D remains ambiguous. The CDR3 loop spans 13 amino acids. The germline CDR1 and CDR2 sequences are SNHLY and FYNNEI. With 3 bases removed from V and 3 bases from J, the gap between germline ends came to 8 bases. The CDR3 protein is CASSEKEYTEAFF. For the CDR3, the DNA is TGTGCCAGCAGTGAGAAGGAGTACACTGAAGCTTTCTTT. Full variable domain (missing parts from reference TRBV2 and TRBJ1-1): EPEVTQTPSHQVTQMGQEVILRCVPISNHLYFYWYRQILGQKVEFLVSFYNNEISEKSEIFDDQFSVERPDGSNFTLKIRSTKLEDSAMYFCASSEKEYTEAFFGQGTRLTVV.

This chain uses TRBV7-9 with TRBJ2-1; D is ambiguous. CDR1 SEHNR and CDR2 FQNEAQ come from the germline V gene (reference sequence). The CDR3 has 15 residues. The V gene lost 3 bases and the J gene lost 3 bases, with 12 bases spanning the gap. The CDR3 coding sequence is TGTGCCAGCAGCTTTTTTCAGTATTTCTACAATGAGCAGTTCTTC. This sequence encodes CASSFFQYFYNEQFF.

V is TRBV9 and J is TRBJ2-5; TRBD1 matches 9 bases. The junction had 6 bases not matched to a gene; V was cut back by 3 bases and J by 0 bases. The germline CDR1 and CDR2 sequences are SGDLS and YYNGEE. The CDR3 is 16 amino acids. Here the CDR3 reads CASSGAGTGYQETQYF. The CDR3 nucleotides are TGTGCCAGCAGCGGGGCGGGGACAGGGTACCAAGAGACCCAGTACTTC.

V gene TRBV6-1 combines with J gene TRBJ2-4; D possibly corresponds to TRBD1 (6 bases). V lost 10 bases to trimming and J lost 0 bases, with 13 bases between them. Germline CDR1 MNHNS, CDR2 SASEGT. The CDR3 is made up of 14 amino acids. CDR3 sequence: CATPGQLAKNIQYF. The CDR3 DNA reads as TGTGCCACACCCGGACAGCTAGCCAAAAACATTCAGTACTTC.

CDR3 nucleotides: TGTGCCAGCAGCTTGGGGCAGGGGGGAAATCAGCCCCAGCATTTT. Its translation is CASSLGQGGNQPQHF. The chain links TRBV11-2 to TRBJ1-5; 7 positions match TRBD1. The length of the CDR3 is 15 residues. Germline V gene lookup returns CDR1 SGHAT and CDR2 FQNNGV. V dropped 3 bases and J dropped 4; count of bases not matched to a gene: 6.

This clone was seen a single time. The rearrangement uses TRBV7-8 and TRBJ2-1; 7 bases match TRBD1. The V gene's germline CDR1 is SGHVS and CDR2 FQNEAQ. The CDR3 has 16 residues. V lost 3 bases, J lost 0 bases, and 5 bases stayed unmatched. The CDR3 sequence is CASSLGTDSSYNEQFF. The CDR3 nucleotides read TGTGCCAGCAGCTTGGGGACAGATAGCTCCTACAATGAGCAGTTCTTC. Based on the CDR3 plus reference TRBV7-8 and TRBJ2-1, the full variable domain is GAGVSQSPRYKVAKRGQDVALRCDPISGHVSLFWYQQALGQGPEFLTYFQNEAQLDKSGLPSDRFFAERPEGSVSTLKIQRTQQEDSAVYLCASSLGTDSSYNEQFFGPGTRLTVL.

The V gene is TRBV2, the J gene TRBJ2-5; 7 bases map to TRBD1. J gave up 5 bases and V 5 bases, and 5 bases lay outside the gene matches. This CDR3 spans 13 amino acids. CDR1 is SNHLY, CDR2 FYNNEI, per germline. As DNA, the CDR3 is TGTGCCAGCAGTCTTAACAGGGGCGAGACCCAGTACTTC. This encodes CASSLNRGETQYF.

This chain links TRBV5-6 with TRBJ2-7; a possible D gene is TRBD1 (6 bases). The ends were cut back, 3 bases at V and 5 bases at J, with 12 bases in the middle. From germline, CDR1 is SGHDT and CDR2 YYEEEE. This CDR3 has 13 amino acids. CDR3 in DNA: TGTGCCAGCAGCTGGCCCCCAGGGGACGAGCAGTACTTC. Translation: CASSWPPGDEQYF.

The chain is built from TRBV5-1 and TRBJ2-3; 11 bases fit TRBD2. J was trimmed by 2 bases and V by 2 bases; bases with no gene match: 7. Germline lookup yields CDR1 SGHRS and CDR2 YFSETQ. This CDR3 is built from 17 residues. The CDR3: CASSFGLAGGNTDTQYF. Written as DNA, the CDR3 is TGCGCCAGCAGCTTCGGCCTAGCGGGAGGAAACACAGATACGCAGTATTTT.

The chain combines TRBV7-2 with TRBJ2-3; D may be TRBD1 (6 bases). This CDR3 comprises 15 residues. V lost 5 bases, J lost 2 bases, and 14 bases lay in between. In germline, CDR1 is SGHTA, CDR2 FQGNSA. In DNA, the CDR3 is TGTGCCAGCAGCCAGCAGGGGTACGACACAGATACGCAGTATTTT. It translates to CASSQQGYDTDTQYF.